This T cell receptor (beta chain) was retrieved from a study of vaccination and CD4 T cells after COVID-19. At the level of the study: Six male and four female convalescents took part, two of them Hispanic. Control cultures, each given a CEFX pool, an HIV-1 Nef pool, or no peptide, were included. Broader study findings: Early post-infection timepoints were missing, and relatively few convalescent patients were studied. SARS-CoV-2-reactive clonotypes showed a nonsignificant median rise from about 20 to 38.

The treatment here: approximately 9-day PBMC culture with coronavirus spike peptide pools or control peptides (ViraFEST assay). This clonotype was counted between two and nine times. No antigen is known for it. The Oncomine TCR Beta short-read assay was applied to DNA of cultured CD4+ T cells. Via MiXCR, TCRdb re-called the PCR reads, giving one row per CDR3 protein. The table lists 9,500 to 15,000 distinct CDR3 sequences, more than 40% of them singletons. V shed 2 bases, J shed 4 bases, and the junction held 8 bases outside the gene matches. This CDR3 spans 16 amino acids. Germline lookup yields CDR1 MRHNA and CDR2 SNTAGT.

The chain combines TRBV6-4 with TRBJ2-3; 8 bases fit TRBD2. This TCR was sampled from a human donor who had recovered from COVID-19. Sequencing was done on a sample of CD4+ T cells from blood, cultured in vitro. The CDR3 region has the DNA TGTGCCAGCAGTGACCTCGCGGGAGGAAGGCCAGATACGCAGTATTTT. This sequence encodes CASSDLAGGRPDTQYF.